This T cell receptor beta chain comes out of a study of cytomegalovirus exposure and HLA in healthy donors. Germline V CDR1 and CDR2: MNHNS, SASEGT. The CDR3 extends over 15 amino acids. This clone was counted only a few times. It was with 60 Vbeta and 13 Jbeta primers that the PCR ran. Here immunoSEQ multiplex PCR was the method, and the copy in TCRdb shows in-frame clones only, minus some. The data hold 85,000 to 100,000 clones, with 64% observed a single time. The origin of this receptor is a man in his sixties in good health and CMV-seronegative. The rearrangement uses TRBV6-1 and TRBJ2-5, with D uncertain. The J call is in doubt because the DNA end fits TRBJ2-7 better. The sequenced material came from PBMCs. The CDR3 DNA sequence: TGTGCCAGCAGTGAAGCGGGCCCAGACCTTTACGAGCAGTACTTC. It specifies CASSEAGPDLYEQYF.